This entry lists 17 T cell receptor beta chains sequenced from one sample in a study of vaccination and CD4 T cells after COVID-19. The antigens for these receptors are not known. Treatment of the sample: approximately nine-day PBMC culture with coronavirus spike peptide pools or control peptides (ViraFEST assay). Scientists ran DNA taken from cultured CD4+ T cells through the Oncomine TCR Beta short-read assay for sequencing. TCRdb re-analysed the PCR reads in MiXCR, keeping a single row per CDR3 protein. This table has over 15,000 distinct CDR3 sequences, approximately 42% appearing once. The source material was cultured CD4+ T cells from blood. Every receptor here comes from a human donor with COVID-19.

The V call is TRBV5-4, the J call TRBJ1-3; D gene ambiguous. V lost 0 bases, J lost 2 bases, and 18 bases lay in between. CDR3 size: 18 residues. The germline V gene encodes CDR1 SGHNT and CDR2 YYREEE (reference sequence). CDR3 in DNA: TGTGCCAGCAGCTTGGGTCCCTCCTTAGCTCGAACTGGAAACACCATATATTTT. Translating gives CASSLGPSLARTGNTIYF.

This chain joins TRBV6-4 and TRBJ2-1, with 16 nucleotides matching TRBD2. There are 15 residues in the CDR3. The germline gives CDR1 MRHNA, CDR2 SNTAGT. V shed 6 bases and J 10 bases; nucleotides not matched to a gene: 6. CDR3 protein: CASRGLAGGPNEQFF. CDR3 DNA: TGTGCCAGCAGGGGACTAGCGGGGGGGCCAAACGAGCAGTTCTTC.

The chain couples TRBV20-1 to TRBJ2-4, with D perhaps TRBD1 (6 bases). Germline lookup yields CDR1 DFQATT and CDR2 SNEGSKA (reference sequence). Trimming shortened V by 0 bases and J by 6 bases, and 12 bases separated the two germline ends. This CDR3 has 14 amino acids. CDR3 DNA sequence: TGCAGTGCTAGAGATGGCGGACAGCTAAACATTCAGTACTTC. It is translated as CSARDGGQLNIQYF.

The J gene is TRBJ1-2, the V gene TRBV19; D remains unclear. Germline CDR1 and CDR2: LNHDA and SQIVND (reference sequence). This CDR3 has 14 amino acids. Between the trimmed V and J ends, which lost 7 bases and 0 bases, there was a span of 12 bases. CDR3 amino acids: CASMSGDTNYGYTF. In DNA, the CDR3 is TGTGCCAGTATGAGCGGGGATACTAACTATGGCTACACCTTC.

The chain couples TRBV7-9 to TRBJ2-6; tentatively, D is TRBD1 (5 bases). The V and J ends lost 8 bases and 0 bases respectively, with 11 bases between them. Looked up from germline, CDR1 is SEHNR and CDR2 is FQNEAQ (reference sequence). The CDR3 is 15 residues long. The CDR3 loop reads CASYTRASGANVLTF. In DNA form, the CDR3 reads TGTGCCAGCTATACCAGGGCCTCTGGGGCCAACGTCCTGACTTTC.

The rearrangement links TRBV20-1 to TRBJ2-7; the match to TRBD2 covers 13 bases. Germline values: CDR1 DFQATT, CDR2 SNEGSKA (reference sequence). The CDR3 is made up of 15 amino acids. The V and J ends lost 0 bases and 4 bases, in that order; junction bases with no gene match: 3. The CDR3 is CSARDPGLAGYEQYF. For the CDR3, the DNA is TGCAGTGCTAGAGACCCGGGACTAGCGGGGTACGAGCAGTACTTC.

The gene calls are TRBV9 and TRBJ2-2; perhaps TRBD2 as D (5 bases). Trimming took off 3 bases at V and 1 base at J, with 10 bases between the two ends. This CDR3 comprises 15 residues. Germline CDR1 reads SGDLS; CDR2 reads YYNGEE. The CDR3 bases are TGTGCCAGCAGCGGAGTACGGGGGAACACCGGGGAGCTGTTTTTT. Amino acids: CASSGVRGNTGELFF.

The chain recombines TRBV3-1 with TRBJ2-3; D may be TRBD1 (6 bases). CDR3 length: 14 residues. Deletions cut 4 bases from V and 1 base from J, with 9 bases between. Looked up from germline, CDR1 is LGHDT and CDR2 is YNNKEL (reference sequence). The CDR3 spells CASSPRTGTDTQYF. The CDR3 bases are TGTGCCAGCAGCCCTCGGACAGGCACAGATACGCAGTATTTT.

The gene calls are TRBV18 and TRBJ2-5; 7 bases fit TRBD1. Germline CDR1 KGHSH, CDR2 LQKENI. CDR3 length equals 15 residues. V gave up 2 bases and J gave up 3 bases; unmatched junction bases: 6. The CDR3 DNA sequence: TGTGCCAGCTCACCAGTACCGGGACAGAAAGAGACCCAGTACTTC. Translating gives CASSPVPGQKETQYF. Full variable domain (outside the CDR3, taken from reference TRBV18 and TRBJ2-5): NAGVMQNPRHLVRRRGQEARLRCSPMKGHSHVYWYRQLPEEGLKFMVYLQKENIIDESGMPKERFSAEFPKEGPSILRIQQVVRGDSAAYFCASSPVPGQKETQYFGPGTRLLVL.

The chain links TRBV11-2 to TRBJ1-6; D uncertain. V was pared by 5 bases and J by 7 bases, with 9 bases between. Germline V gene data show CDR1 as SGHAT and CDR2 as FQNNGV. The CDR3 loop spans 13 amino acids. CDR3 region: CASSDRTNSPLHF. The CDR3 bases are TGTGCCAGCAGCGATAGGACGAATTCACCCCTCCACTTT.

This chain uses TRBV7-2 with TRBJ1-6; the D is unclear. This CDR3 region has 17 residues. Germline values: CDR1 SGHTA, CDR2 FQGNSA. Trimming cost V 3 bases and J 0 bases, with 12 bases left between them. CDR3 sequence reads: CASSFGGRSSYNSPLHF. CDR3 nucleotide sequence: TGTGCCAGCAGCTTTGGTGGGCGGAGCTCCTATAATTCACCCCTCCACTTT.

The rearrangement joins TRBV7-2 to TRBJ2-3; 10 positions match TRBD2. CDR1 and CDR2 from the germline V gene are SGHTA and FQGNSA. Unmatched junction bases numbered 5, after V lost 5 bases and J lost 0 bases. CDR3 length equals 16 residues. The CDR3 reads CASSPTSGASTDTQYF. CDR3 DNA sequence: TGTGCCAGCAGCCCCACTAGCGGGGCTAGCACAGATACGCAGTATTTT.

This clonotype was recorded a few times. J is TRBJ2-3 and V is TRBV7-2; the match to TRBD2 covers 7 bases. The V and J ends lost 3 bases and 1 base, in that order; junction bases with no gene match: 10. CDR3 length: 17 residues. Germline CDR1 reads SGHTA; CDR2 reads FQGNSA. The CDR3 loop reads CASSFGTTRSRTDTQYF. CDR3 bases: TGTGCCAGCAGCTTCGGGACTACCAGGTCTCGCACAGATACGCAGTATTTT.

The rearrangement uses TRBV29-1 and TRBJ2-7; unclear D gene. The V and J ends lost 7 bases and 3 bases respectively, with 10 bases between them. The CDR3 covers 11 residues. Germline values: CDR1 SQVTM, CDR2 ANQGSEA. CDR3 sequence (DNA): TGCAGCGCACAAGTCCTCTACGAGCAGTACTTC. Translation gives CSAQVLYEQYF.

This clonotype was seen a single time. The genes are TRBV6-1 and TRBJ1-5, with 9 bases that match TRBD1. The germline gives CDR1 MNHNS, CDR2 SASEGT. CDR3 length equals 16 residues. The V gene end was trimmed by 6 bases and the J gene end by 2 bases; junction bases not matched to a gene: 8. In nucleotides, the CDR3 is TGTGCCAGCAGATCCCCCCGACAGGGGGGCAATCAGCCCCAGCATTTT. This gives the protein CASRSPRQGGNQPQHF.

The chain uses TRBV10-2 and TRBJ1-2, with 7 bases fitting TRBD1. CDR1 is WSHSY and CDR2 is SAAADI in the germline V gene. After removal of 6 bases from V and 3 bases from J, the junction contained 7 bases not matched to a gene. The CDR3 length is 14 residues. This CDR3 is CASRDTDRDYGYTF. Here the CDR3 DNA reads TGCGCCAGCAGGGATACTGACAGGGACTATGGCTACACCTTC.

This clonotype was detected a few times. V and J are TRBV7-6 and TRBJ1-2; D possibly corresponds to TRBD1 (5 bases). The length of the CDR3 is 15 residues. The germline V and J ends were trimmed by 5 bases and 5 bases, with 18 bases remaining between them. Germline CDR1 reads SGHVS; CDR2 reads FNYEAQ. The CDR3 DNA reads TGTGCCAGCAGCCCCCTCGACCGGGGGGGGTATGGCTACACCTTC. It translates to CASSPLDRGGYGYTF.